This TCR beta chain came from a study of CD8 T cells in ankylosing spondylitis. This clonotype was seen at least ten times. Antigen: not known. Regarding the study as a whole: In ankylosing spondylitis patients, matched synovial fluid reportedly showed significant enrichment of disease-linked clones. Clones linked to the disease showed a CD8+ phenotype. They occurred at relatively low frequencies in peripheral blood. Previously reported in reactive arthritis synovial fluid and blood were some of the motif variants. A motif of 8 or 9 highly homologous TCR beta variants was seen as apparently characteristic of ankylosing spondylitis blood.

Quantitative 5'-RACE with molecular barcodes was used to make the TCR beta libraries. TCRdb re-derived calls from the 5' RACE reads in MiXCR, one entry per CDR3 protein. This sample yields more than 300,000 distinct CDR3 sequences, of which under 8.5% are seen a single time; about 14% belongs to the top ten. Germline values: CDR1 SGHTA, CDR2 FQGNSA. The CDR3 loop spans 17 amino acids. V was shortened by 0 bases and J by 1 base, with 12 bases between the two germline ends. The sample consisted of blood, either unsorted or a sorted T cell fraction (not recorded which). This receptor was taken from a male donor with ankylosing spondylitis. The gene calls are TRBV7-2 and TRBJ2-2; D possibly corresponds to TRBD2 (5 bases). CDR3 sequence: CASSLAFNSVNTGELFF. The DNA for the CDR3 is TGTGCCAGCAGCTTAGCGTTTAATAGCGTGAACACCGGGGAGCTGTTTTTT.